This T cell receptor beta chain was observed in a study of cytomegalovirus exposure and HLA in healthy donors. Study in general: The 110 or so validation repertoires, a later analysis reported, used the same platform as the approximately 630 first-cohort repertoires. General observations from the study: Subsequent analysis revealed that first-cohort TCR clusters tended to co-occur in the roughly 120 validation repertoires. Specific recognition of CMV antigens was confirmed in vitro for a few chains (all CMV-associated). While the bulk of TCR sequences proved rare, some public TCRs turned up in many donors.

The CDR3 extends over 14 amino acids. J lost 4 bases, V lost 2 bases, and 3 bases had no gene match. The germline V gene encodes CDR1 SGHRS and CDR2 YFSETQ. Clones were read by immunoSEQ multiplex PCR, and TCRdb kept only the in-frame ones, dropping some. The sample lists around 170,000 clones, around 85% occurring once. As regards this clone: Its specificity is not known. Other DNA sequences of this sample code for an identical CDR3.

The chain carries TRBV5-1 and TRBJ1-1, with 9 bases lining up with TRBD1. This TCR was recovered from a man aged 18-30 years in good health and CMV-seropositive. Sequenced: PBMCs. CDR3 protein: CASSFGTGRTEAFF. The CDR3 DNA follows: TGCGCCAGCAGCTTCGGGACAGGGCGCACTGAAGCTTTCTTT. The full variable domain, with the rest looked up from reference TRBV5-1 and TRBJ1-1, is KAGVTQTPRYLIKTRGQQVTLSCSPISGHRSVSWYQQTPGQGLQFLFEYFSETQRNKGNFPGRFSGRQFSNSRSEMNVSTLELGDSALYLCASSFGTGRTEAFFGQGTRLTVV.